The 2 T cell receptor beta chains below were found in one sample sequenced in a study of blood T cells in healthy people across ages. A second roughly 6 to 11 cycle PCR used barcoded and J-beta primers. TCRdb re-analysed the 5' RACE reads in MiXCR, keeping a single row per CDR3 protein. This table has about 1.8 million distinct CDR3 sequences, approximately 50% appearing once. Sequencing input: blood. The source of these receptors is a woman aged 40-49 years in good health.

CDR3 sequence (DNA): TGTGCCAGCAGCAAAACGACCGTTGAGACCCAGTACTTC. Protein: CASSKTTVETQYF. The chain employs TRBV12-3 or TRBV12-4 and TRBJ2-5; D is undetermined. Trimming left V 6 bases short and J 5 bases short, with 13 bases between. The CDR3 covers 13 residues.

This clonotype has more than one count but fewer than ten. The V call is TRBV29-1, the J call TRBJ2-1, with TRBD2 matching over 10 bases. Germline V lookup: CDR1 SQVTM, CDR2 ANQGSEA. J lost 7 bases, V lost 7 bases, and 13 bases had no gene match. This CDR3 contains 15 residues. The CDR3 loop is CSALLPSGGRNEQFF. CDR3 nucleotides: TGCAGCGCCCTCCTTCCTAGCGGGGGAAGAAATGAGCAGTTCTTC.